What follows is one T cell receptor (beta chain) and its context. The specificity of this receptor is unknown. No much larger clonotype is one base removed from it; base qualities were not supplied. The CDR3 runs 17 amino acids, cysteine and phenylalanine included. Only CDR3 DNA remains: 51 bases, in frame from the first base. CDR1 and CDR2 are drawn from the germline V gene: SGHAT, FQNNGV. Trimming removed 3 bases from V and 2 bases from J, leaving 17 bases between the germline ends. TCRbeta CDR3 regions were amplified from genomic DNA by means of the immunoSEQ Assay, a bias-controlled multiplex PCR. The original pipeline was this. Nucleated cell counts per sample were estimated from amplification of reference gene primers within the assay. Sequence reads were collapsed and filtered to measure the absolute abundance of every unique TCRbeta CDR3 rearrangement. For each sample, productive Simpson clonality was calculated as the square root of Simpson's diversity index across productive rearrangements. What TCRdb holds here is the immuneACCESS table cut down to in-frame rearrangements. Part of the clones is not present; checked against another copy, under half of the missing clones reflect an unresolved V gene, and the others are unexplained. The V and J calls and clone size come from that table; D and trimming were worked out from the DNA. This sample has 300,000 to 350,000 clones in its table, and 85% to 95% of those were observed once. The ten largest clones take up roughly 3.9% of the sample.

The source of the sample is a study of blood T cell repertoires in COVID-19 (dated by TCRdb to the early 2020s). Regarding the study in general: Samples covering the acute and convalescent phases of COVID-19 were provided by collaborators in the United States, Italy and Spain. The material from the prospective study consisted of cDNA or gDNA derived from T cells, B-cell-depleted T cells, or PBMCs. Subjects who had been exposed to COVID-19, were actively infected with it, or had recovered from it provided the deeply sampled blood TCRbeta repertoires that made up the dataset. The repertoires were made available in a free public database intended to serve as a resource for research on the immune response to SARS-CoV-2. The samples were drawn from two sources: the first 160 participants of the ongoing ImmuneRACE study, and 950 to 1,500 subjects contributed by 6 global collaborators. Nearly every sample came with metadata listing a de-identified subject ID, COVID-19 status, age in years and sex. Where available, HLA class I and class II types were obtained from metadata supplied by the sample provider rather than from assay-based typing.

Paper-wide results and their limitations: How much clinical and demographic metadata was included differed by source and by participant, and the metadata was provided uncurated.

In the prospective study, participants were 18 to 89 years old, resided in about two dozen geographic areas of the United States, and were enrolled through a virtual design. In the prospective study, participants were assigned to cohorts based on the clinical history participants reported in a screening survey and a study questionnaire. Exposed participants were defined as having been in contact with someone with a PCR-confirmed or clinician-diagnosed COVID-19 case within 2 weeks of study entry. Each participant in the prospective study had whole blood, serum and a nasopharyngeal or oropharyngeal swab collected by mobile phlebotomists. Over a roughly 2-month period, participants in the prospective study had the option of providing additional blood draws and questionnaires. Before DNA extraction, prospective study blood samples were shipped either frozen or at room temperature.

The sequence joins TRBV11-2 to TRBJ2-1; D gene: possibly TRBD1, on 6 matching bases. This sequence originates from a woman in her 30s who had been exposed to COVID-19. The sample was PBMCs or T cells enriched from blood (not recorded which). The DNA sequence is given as TGTGCCAGCAGCTTCAGGGGCCAGGTCAGGGCCTACAATGAGCAGTTCTTC. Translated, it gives CASSFRGQVRAYNEQFF.